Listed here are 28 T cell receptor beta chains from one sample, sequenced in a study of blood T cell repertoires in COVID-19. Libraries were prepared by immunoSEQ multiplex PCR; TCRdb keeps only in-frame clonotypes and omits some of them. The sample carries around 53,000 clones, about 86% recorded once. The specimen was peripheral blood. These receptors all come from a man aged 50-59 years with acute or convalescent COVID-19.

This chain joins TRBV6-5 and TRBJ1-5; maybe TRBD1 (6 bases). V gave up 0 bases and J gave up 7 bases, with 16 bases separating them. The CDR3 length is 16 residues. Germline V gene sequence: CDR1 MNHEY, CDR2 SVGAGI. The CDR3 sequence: CASSYSGGPVGQPQHF. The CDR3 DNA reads TGTGCCAGCAGTTACTCGGGGGGGCCTGTAGGGCAGCCCCAGCATTTT.

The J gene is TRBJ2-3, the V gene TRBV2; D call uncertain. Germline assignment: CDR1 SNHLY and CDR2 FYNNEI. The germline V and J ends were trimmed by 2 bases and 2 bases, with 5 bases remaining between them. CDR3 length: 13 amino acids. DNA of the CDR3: TGTGCCAGCAGTGAAACTATCACAGATACGCAGTATTTT. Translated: CASSETITDTQYF.

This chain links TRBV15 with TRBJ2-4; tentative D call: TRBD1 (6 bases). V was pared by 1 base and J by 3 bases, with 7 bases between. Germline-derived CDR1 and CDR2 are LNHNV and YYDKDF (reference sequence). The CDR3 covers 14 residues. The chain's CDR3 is CATSRGQVKNIQYF. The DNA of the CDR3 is TGTGCCACCAGCAGAGGACAGGTCAAAAACATTCAGTACTTC.

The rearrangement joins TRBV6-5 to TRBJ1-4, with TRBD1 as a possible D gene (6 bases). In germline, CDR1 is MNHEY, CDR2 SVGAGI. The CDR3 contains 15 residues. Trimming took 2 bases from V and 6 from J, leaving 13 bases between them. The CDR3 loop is CASSYGGGAYEKLFF. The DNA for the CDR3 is TGTGCCAGCAGTTACGGCGGGGGCGCCTATGAAAAACTGTTTTTT.

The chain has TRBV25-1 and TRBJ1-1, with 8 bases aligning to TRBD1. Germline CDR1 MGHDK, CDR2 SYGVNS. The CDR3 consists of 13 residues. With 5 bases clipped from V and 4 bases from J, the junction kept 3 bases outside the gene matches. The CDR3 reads CASSKTGVTEAFF. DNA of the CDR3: TGTGCCAGCAGTAAGACAGGGGTCACTGAAGCTTTCTTT.

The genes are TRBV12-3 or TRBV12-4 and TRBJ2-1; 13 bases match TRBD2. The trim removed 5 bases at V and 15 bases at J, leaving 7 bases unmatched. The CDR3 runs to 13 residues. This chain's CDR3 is CASSPGLAGEGFF. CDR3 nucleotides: TGTGCCAGCAGTCCCGGACTAGCGGGAGAGGGGTTCTTC.

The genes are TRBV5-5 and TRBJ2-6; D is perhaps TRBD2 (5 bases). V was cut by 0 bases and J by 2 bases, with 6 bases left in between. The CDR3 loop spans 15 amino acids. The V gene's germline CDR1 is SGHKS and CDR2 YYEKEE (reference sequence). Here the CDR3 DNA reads TGTGCCAGCAGCTTGGTCGGGGCTGGGGCCAACGTCCTGACTTTC. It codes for CASSLVGAGANVLTF. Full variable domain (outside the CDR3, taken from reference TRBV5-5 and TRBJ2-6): DAGVTQSPTHLIKTRGQQVTLRCSPISGHKSVSWYQQVLGQGPQFIFQYYEKEERGRGNFPDRFSARQFPNYSSELNVNALLLGDSALYLCASSLVGAGANVLTFGAGSRLTVL.

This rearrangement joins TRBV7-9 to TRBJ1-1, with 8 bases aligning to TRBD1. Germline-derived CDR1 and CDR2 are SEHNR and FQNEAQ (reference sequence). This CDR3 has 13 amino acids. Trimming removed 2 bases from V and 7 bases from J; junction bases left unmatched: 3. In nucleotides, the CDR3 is TGTGCCAGCAGCTTACCGGGGACAGGTGAAGCTTTCTTT. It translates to CASSLPGTGEAFF.

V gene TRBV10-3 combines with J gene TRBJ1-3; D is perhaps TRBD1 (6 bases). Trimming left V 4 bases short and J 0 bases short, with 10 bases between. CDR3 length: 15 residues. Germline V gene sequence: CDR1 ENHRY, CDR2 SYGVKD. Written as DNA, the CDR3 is TGTGCCATCAGTGGACAGGACCTCTCTGGAAACACCATATATTTT. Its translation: CAISGQDLSGNTIYF.

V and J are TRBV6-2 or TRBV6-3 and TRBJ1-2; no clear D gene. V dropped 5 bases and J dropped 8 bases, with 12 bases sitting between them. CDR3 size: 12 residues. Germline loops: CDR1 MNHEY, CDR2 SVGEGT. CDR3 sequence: CASSPAVGGYTF. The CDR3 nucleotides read TGTGCCAGCAGTCCCGCGGTTGGAGGCTACACCTTC.

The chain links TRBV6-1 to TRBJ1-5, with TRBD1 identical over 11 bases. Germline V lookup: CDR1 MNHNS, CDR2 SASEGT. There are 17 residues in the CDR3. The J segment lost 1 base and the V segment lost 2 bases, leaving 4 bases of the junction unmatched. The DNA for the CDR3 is TGTGCCAGCAGTGAACCGGGACAGGGGGGGAGCAATCAGCCCCAGCATTTT. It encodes CASSEPGQGGSNQPQHF.

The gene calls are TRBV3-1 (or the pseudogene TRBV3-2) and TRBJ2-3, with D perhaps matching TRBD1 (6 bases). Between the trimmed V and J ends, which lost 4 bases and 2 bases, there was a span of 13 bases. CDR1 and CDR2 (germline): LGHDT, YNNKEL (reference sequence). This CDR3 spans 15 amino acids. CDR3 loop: CASSLNGQNTDTQYF. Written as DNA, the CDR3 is TGTGCCAGCAGCCTCAACGGACAGAACACAGATACGCAGTATTTT.

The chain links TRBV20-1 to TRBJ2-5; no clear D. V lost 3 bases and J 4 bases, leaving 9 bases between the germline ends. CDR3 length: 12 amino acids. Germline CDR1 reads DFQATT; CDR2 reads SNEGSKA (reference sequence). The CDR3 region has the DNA TGCAGTGCTAGTCCAGTCGTAGAGACCCAGTACTTC. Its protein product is CSASPVVETQYF.

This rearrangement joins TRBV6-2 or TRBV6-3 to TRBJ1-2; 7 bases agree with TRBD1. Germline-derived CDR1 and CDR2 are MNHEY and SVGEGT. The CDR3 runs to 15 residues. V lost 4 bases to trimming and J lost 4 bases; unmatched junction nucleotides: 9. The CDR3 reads CASSLPGQSSYGYTF. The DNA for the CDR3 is TGTGCCAGCAGTTTACCGGGACAGAGTTCCTATGGCTACACCTTC.

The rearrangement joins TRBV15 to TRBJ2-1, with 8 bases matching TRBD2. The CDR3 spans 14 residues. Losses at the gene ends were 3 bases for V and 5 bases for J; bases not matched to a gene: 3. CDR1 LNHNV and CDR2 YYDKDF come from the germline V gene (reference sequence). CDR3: CATSSGRVHNEQFF. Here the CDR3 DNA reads TGTGCCACCAGCAGCGGGAGGGTCCACAATGAGCAGTTCTTC.

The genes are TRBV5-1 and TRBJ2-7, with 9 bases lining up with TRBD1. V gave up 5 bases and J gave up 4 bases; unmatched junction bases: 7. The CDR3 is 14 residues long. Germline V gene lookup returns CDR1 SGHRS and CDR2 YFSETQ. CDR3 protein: CASRAGTGSYEQYF. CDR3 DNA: TGCGCCAGCAGAGCCGGGACAGGGTCTTACGAGCAGTACTTC. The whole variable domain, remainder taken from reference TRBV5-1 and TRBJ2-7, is KAGVTQTPRYLIKTRGQQVTLSCSPISGHRSVSWYQQTPGQGLQFLFEYFSETQRNKGNFPGRFSGRQFSNSRSEMNVSTLELGDSALYLCASRAGTGSYEQYFGPGTRLTVT.

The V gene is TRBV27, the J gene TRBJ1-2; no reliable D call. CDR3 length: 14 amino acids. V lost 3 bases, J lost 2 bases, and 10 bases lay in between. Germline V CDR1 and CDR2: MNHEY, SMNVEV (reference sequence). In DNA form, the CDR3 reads TGTGCCAGCAGTTTCGGGAGTAGGAACTATGGCTACACCTTC. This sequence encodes CASSFGSRNYGYTF.

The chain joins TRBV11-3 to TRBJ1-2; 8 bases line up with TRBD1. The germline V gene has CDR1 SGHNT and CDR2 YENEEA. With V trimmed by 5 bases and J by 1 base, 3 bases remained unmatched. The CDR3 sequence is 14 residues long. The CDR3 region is CASSRTGLNYGYTF. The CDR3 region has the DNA TGTGCCAGCAGCAGGACAGGGCTTAACTATGGCTACACCTTC.

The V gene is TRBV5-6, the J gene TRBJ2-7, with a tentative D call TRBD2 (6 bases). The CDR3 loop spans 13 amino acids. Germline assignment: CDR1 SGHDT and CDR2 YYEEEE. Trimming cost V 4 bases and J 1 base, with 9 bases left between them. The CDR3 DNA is TGTGCCAGCAGCACGGGACTGTCCTACGAGCAGTACTTC. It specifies CASSTGLSYEQYF.

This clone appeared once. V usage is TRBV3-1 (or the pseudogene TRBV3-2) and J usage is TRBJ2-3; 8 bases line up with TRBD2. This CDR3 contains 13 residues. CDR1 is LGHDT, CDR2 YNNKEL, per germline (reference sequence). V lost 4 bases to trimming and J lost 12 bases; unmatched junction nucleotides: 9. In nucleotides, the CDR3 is TGTGCCAGCAGCCTAACGGGGGGGGTGGATCAGTATTTT. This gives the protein CASSLTGGVDQYF.

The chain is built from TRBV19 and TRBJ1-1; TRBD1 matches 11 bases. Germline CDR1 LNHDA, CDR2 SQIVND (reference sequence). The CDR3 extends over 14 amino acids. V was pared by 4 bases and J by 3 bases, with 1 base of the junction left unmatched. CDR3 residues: CASSKGQGDTEAFF. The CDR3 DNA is TGTGCCAGTAGTAAGGGACAGGGGGACACTGAAGCTTTCTTT.

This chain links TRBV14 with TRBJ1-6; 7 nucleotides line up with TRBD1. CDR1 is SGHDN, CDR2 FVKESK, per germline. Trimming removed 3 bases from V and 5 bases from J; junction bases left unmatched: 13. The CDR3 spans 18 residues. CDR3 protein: CASSHTKTGTANNSPLHF. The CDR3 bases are TGTGCCAGCAGCCACACCAAAACAGGGACAGCAAATAATTCACCCCTCCACTTT.

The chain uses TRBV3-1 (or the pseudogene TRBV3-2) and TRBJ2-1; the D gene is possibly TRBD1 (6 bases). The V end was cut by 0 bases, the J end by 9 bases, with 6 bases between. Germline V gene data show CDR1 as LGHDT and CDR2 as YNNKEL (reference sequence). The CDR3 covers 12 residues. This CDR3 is CASSQEGGEQFF. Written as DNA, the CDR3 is TGTGCCAGCAGCCAAGAAGGGGGTGAGCAGTTCTTC.

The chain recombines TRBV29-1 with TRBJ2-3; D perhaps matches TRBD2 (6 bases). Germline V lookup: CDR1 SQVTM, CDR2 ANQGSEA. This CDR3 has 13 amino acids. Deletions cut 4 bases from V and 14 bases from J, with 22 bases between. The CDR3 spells CSVVLIDPMRGYF. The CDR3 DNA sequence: TGCAGCGTTGTTTTGATTGATCCTATGCGGGGGTATTTT.

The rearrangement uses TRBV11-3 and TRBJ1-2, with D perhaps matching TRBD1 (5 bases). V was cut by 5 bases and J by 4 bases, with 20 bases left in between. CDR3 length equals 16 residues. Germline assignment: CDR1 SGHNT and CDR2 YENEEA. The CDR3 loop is CASSGGAGSVLYGYTF. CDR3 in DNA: TGTGCCAGCAGCGGGGGAGCGGGGTCCGTACTCTATGGCTACACCTTC.

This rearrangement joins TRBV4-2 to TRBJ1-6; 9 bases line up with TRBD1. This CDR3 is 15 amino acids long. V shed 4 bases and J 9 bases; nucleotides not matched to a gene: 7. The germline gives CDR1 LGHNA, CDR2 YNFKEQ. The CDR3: CASSREGQGISPLHF. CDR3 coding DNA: TGTGCCAGCAGCCGAGAAGGACAGGGGATTTCACCCCTCCACTTT.

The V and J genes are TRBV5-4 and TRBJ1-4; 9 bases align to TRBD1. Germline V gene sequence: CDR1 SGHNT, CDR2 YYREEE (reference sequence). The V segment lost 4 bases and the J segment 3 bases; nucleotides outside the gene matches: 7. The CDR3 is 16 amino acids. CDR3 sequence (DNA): TGTGCCAGCAGCCATGGATACAGGGGGCCTAATGAAAAACTGTTTTTT. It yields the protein CASSHGYRGPNEKLFF.

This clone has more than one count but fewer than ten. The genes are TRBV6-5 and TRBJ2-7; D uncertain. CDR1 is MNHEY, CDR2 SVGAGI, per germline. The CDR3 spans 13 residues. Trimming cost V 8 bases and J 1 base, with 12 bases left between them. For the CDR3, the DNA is TGTGCCAGCCGAACAGTCAGGTCCTACGAGCAGTACTTC. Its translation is CASRTVRSYEQYF.